A single sample gave rise to the 4 T cell receptor beta chains below, sequenced in a study of blood T cell repertoires in COVID-19. This table comes from immunoSEQ multiplex PCR, and its TCRdb copy is limited to in-frame clones, with some not included. The table includes about 23,000 clones, 86% detected once. Sequencing was done on a sample of peripheral blood. The receptors here all came from a woman aged 80 or older with active or convalescent COVID-19.

This chain connects TRBV3-1 (or the pseudogene TRBV3-2) to TRBJ2-5; perhaps TRBD2 as D (6 bases). CDR3 length equals 15 residues. Between the trimmed V and J ends, which lost 3 bases and 4 bases, there was a span of 15 bases. Germline V gene data show CDR1 as LGHDT and CDR2 as YNNKEL (reference sequence). In nucleotides, the CDR3 is TGTGCCAGCAGCCATCCGGGACTCCCTGGAGAGACCCAGTACTTC. Encoded protein: CASSHPGLPGETQYF.

The chain combines TRBV6-2 or TRBV6-3 with TRBJ1-2; D unresolved. CDR3 length: 17 residues. CDR1 and CDR2 from the germline V gene are MNHEY and SVGEGT. The V and J ends lost 0 bases and 3 bases respectively, with 17 bases between them. CDR3 bases: TGTGCCAGCAGTTACTCGCCGGGAAGGTCACTATACTATGGCTACACCTTC. Translated: CASSYSPGRSLYYGYTF.

The chain joins TRBV5-8 to TRBJ1-2; D perhaps matches TRBD1 (6 bases). The germline V and J ends were trimmed by 4 bases and 0 bases, with 16 bases remaining between them. This CDR3 contains 16 residues. From germline, CDR1 is SGHTS and CDR2 YDEGEE. CDR3 in DNA: TGTGCCAGCAGCCGTCCGGGACAAAGACCTAACTATGGCTACACCTTC. It specifies CASSRPGQRPNYGYTF.

The chain links TRBV12-3 or TRBV12-4 to TRBJ2-7; no firm D call. The ends were cut back, 4 bases at V and 5 bases at J, with 9 bases in the middle. The CDR3 length is 12 residues. The CDR3 DNA sequence: TGTGCCAGCAGTTCCCGGAGAGACGAGCAGTACTTC. Translation: CASSSRRDEQYF.